This T cell receptor (beta chain) was sequenced for a study of blood T cell repertoires in COVID-19. CDR3 length: 13 residues. After removal of 6 bases from V and 5 bases from J, the junction contained 4 bases not matched to a gene. Germline assignment: CDR1 MDHEN and CDR2 SYDVKM. This clone has a handful of counts. Some clones are missing from TCRdb's copy, which holds only in-frame ones; the method was immunoSEQ multiplex PCR. The sample lists approximately 300,000 clones, around 90% seen once, with approximately 4.7% in the top ten. The clonotype comes from a man aged 60-69 years who had recovered from COVID-19. Sequenced: PBMCs or T cells enriched from blood (not recorded which). The chain carries TRBV28 and TRBJ1-1, with 9 bases lining up with TRBD1. The CDR3 DNA follows: TGTGCCAGCAGCCGGGACAGGGTAACTGAAGCTTTCTTT. This translates into CASSRDRVTEAFF.